Shown below are 17 T cell receptor beta chains from a single sample sequenced in a study of blood T cell repertoires in COVID-19 (dated by TCRdb to 2019 to 2021). Preparation of the library involved the immunoSEQ multiplex PCR assay. The table was pulled from immuneACCESS by TCRdb, which kept in-frame rearrangements only. Such tables lose some clones; where checked, under half of the loss comes from unresolved V genes, and the rest has no known cause. For this sample the table gives approximately 180,000 clones, of which over 80% were detected only once. In total, the top ten clones hold 8% to 9.5% of the sample. The sample was peripheral blood. The receptors were sampled from a woman aged 70-85 years with acute or convalescent COVID-19.

This chain links TRBV5-1 with TRBJ2-7; TRBD2 is a possible D gene (5 bases). CDR3 length equals 13 residues. Germline assignment: CDR1 SGHRS and CDR2 YFSETQ. With 0 bases removed from V and 5 bases from J, the gap between germline ends came to 9 bases. CDR3 DNA sequence: TGCGCCAGCAGCTTGGCGGGGTCGGACGAGCAGTACTTC. It encodes CASSLAGSDEQYF.

Here the CDR3 reads CASSPWASSYEQYF. The CDR3 region has the DNA TGTGCCAGCTCACCGTGGGCGAGCTCCTACGAGCAGTACTTC. This chain uses TRBV18 with TRBJ2-7; no definite D call. The V end lost 3 bases, the J end lost 0 bases, and 9 bases lay between the germline ends. Germline V CDR1 and CDR2: KGHSH, LQKENI. The CDR3 is 14 amino acids.

The V call is TRBV5-1, the J call TRBJ2-7; 7 bases map to TRBD1. Germline-derived CDR1 and CDR2 are SGHRS and YFSETQ. V lost 1 base to trimming and J lost 1 base; unmatched junction nucleotides: 8. The CDR3 is 16 residues long. The CDR3 sequence: CASSLTLLGQSYEQYF. In DNA form, the CDR3 reads TGCGCCAGCAGCTTGACGCTCTTGGGACAGTCCTACGAGCAGTACTTC.

V gene TRBV9 combines with J gene TRBJ1-6, with 7 nucleotides matching TRBD1. Germline-derived CDR1 and CDR2 are SGDLS and YYNGEE. Trimming cost V 3 bases and J 10 bases; bases outside gene matches: 10. The CDR3 has 15 residues. CDR3 bases: TGTGCCAGCAGCGAGGGGCGGACAGGCCGGTCACCCCTCCACTTT. Its translation: CASSEGRTGRSPLHF.

The rearrangement links TRBV21-1 to TRBJ2-2; the table names TRBD2, a call not compared with the DNA. TRBV21-1 is a pseudogene segment. The CDR3 loop spans 16 amino acids. The CDR3 region is CASNGRECRKTGELFF. The CDR3 DNA is TGTGCCAGCAACGGGCGGGAGTGTAGAAAAACCGGGGAGCTGTTTTTT.

This clone showed up just a few times. The gene calls are TRBV29-1 and TRBJ1-6; no clear D gene. The CDR3 has 13 residues. Germline V gene lookup returns CDR1 SQVTM and CDR2 ANQGSEA. Trimming shortened V by 4 bases and J by 5 bases, and 9 bases separated the two germline ends. The DNA of the CDR3 is TGCAGCGTTGCTAGGAGTAATAATTCACCCCTCCACTTT. It yields the protein CSVARSNNSPLHF.

This chain links TRBV27 with TRBJ2-1; 9 positions match TRBD2. The CDR3 length is 15 residues. With V trimmed by 5 bases and J by 7 bases, 9 bases remained unmatched. Germline CDR1 is MNHEY and CDR2 is SMNVEV (reference sequence). CDR3 DNA: TGTGCCAGCAGTCCCCGACTAGCGGCCCCTAATGAGCAGTTCTTC. Residues: CASSPRLAAPNEQFF.

V usage is TRBV25-1 and J usage is TRBJ1-1; D not resolved. V lost 3 bases to trimming and J lost 3 bases, with 8 bases between them. Germline loops: CDR1 MGHDK, CDR2 SYGVNS. CDR3 size: 13 residues. The CDR3: CASSDEGHTEAFF. CDR3 nucleotide sequence: TGTGCCAGCAGTGATGAGGGCCACACTGAAGCTTTCTTT.

The genes are TRBV6-4 and TRBJ2-2; possibly TRBD1 for D (5 bases). CDR3 length equals 14 residues. Trimming removed 2 bases from V and 1 base from J, with 5 bases in between. CDR1 MRHNA and CDR2 SNTAGT come from the germline V gene. The CDR3, as DNA: TGTGCCAGCAGTGACCAGGGGAACACCGGGGAGCTGTTTTTT. Its protein is CASSDQGNTGELFF.

The chain links TRBV6-5 to TRBJ1-6, with 7 bases that match TRBD1. The CDR3 consists of 15 residues. Per the germline V gene, CDR1 is MNHEY and CDR2 is SVGAGI. V lost 6 bases, J lost 5 bases, and 7 bases stayed unmatched. The CDR3 sequence: CASRRQGLDNSPLHF. The DNA of the CDR3 is TGTGCCAGCAGGCGACAGGGCCTGGATAATTCACCCCTCCACTTT.

The rearrangement links TRBV6-2 or TRBV6-3 to TRBJ1-5; possible D gene TRBD1, 6 bases. The ends were cut back, 3 bases at V and 10 bases at J, with 16 bases in the middle. This CDR3 contains 14 residues. Germline CDR1 and CDR2: MNHEY and SVGEGT. The CDR3 region has the DNA TGTGCCAGCAGTTATGAGGGGTGGGGGCCTCCCCAGCATTTT. It encodes CASSYEGWGPPQHF.

V gene TRBV18 combines with J gene TRBJ2-7; TRBD1 agrees at 8 bases. Germline CDR1 is KGHSH and CDR2 is LQKENI. This CDR3 is 13 amino acids long. V was pared by 4 bases and J by 7 bases, with 6 bases of the junction left unmatched. CDR3 DNA: TGTGCCAGCTCACTCCACTGGACAGGGGAGCAGTACTTC. Residues: CASSLHWTGEQYF.

V is TRBV7-9 and J is TRBJ1-4, with TRBD1 matching over 11 bases. Germline V gene lookup returns CDR1 SEHNR and CDR2 FQNEAQ (reference sequence). V shed 5 bases, J shed 4 bases, and the junction held 6 bases outside the gene matches. The CDR3 spans 16 residues. CDR3 bases: TGTGCCAGCAGCCGGACAGGGGGCGTCGGTAATGAAAAACTGTTTTTT. As protein: CASSRTGGVGNEKLFF.

The chain couples TRBV10-2 to TRBJ1-1; 9 bases line up with TRBD1. This CDR3 is built from 17 residues. The V and J ends lost 5 bases and 3 bases, in that order; junction bases with no gene match: 13. Germline assignment: CDR1 WSHSY and CDR2 SAAADI. The CDR3 loop is CASSLSIDRGADTEAFF. CDR3 nucleotides: TGCGCCAGCAGTCTGAGTATCGACAGGGGGGCCGACACTGAAGCTTTCTTT.

The chain combines TRBV2 with TRBJ2-3, with 8 nucleotides matching TRBD2. Germline CDR1 and CDR2: SNHLY and FYNNEI. This CDR3 comprises 17 residues. V was pared by 5 bases and J by 0 bases, with 10 bases of the junction left unmatched. This CDR3 is CASSQERGGTSTDTQYF. The DNA for the CDR3 is TGTGCCAGCAGTCAGGAACGGGGGGGTACAAGCACAGATACGCAGTATTTT.

The rearrangement joins TRBV7-2 to TRBJ2-2; 8 positions match TRBD2. Germline V gene sequence: CDR1 SGHTA, CDR2 FQGNSA. This CDR3 has 17 amino acids. Germline trimming cut 6 bases from V and 0 bases from J; bases unmatched to any gene: 9. CDR3 in DNA: TGTGCCAGCAGGACAAAAAGCGGGGGCCCGAACACCGGGGAGCTGTTTTTT. This gives the protein CASRTKSGGPNTGELFF.

The chain recombines TRBV4-3 with TRBJ2-7, with D unresolved. The V gene's germline CDR1 is LGHNA and CDR2 YSLEER. Trimming left V 1 base short and J 5 bases short, with 12 bases between. This CDR3 has 14 residues. The CDR3 here is CASSQGPLIDEQYF. The CDR3 DNA sequence: TGCGCCAGCAGCCAAGGCCCGCTAATAGACGAGCAGTACTTC.